This T cell receptor beta chain was identified in a study of T-cell reconstitution after alpha-beta-depleted transplantation in children. This clonotype was counted between two and nine times. Its target is not known. The CDR3 is 12 amino acids. Per germline, CDR1 SGHRS and CDR2 YFSETQ. V lost 5 bases to trimming and J lost 5 bases, with 7 bases between them. Study-level points and caveats: Reportedly, alpha-beta T cells present about two months post-transplant originated from several hundred expanded clones of graft origin. After one year, T-cell counts and TCRbeta diversity mostly came from new T cells.

TCRbeta library construction was performed incorporating unique molecular identifiers. TCRdb reprocessed the PCR reads with MiXCR, giving one entry per CDR3 protein. The table includes around 700,000 distinct CDR3 sequences, 10% to 15% detected once. The TCR sequence derives from a girl aged 2 to 10 with congenital amegakaryocytic thrombocytopenia, due to receive a stem cell transplant. The chain uses TRBV5-1 and TRBJ2-2; no firm D call. Sequenced here: PBMCs, sampled before TCRalphabeta/CD19-depleted stem cell transplant. The CDR3 is CASRMNTGELFF. Here the CDR3 DNA reads TGCGCCAGCAGGATGAATACCGGGGAGCTGTTTTTT.